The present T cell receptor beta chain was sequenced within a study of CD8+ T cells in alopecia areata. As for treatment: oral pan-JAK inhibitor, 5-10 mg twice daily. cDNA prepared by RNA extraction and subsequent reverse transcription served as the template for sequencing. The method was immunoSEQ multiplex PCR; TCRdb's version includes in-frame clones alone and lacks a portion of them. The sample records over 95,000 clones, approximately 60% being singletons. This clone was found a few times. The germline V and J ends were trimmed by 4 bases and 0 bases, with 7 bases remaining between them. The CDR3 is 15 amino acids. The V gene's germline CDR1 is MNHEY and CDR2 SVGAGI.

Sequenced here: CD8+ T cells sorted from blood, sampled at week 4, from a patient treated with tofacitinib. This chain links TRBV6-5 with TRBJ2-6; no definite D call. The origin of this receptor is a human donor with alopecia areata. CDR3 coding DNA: TGTGCCAGCAGTTCCCCACGCTCTGGGGCCAACGTCCTGACTTTC. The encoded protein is CASSSPRSGANVLTF.